This passage covers 22 T cell receptor beta chains from one sample sequenced in a study of regulatory T cells in long-lasting Graves disease. Arm-PCR with iRepertoire HTBI primers amplified the CDR3 regions for these TCR beta libraries. Via MiXCR, TCRdb re-called the multiplex PCR reads, giving one row per CDR3 protein. The profile shows 250,000 to 400,000 distinct CDR3 sequences, more than 15% of them singletons. Time point defined: newly diagnosed GD, antithyroid drugs for less than 3 months. From PBMCs, RNA was extracted and then used to make the TCR library. The material sequenced was peripheral blood mononuclear cells (PBMCs), taken at new diagnosis, from a patient treated with antithyroid drugs. These receptors were obtained from a female donor with Graves disease.

Comments on this clonotype: One end of the junction fails to match germline, which may point to a read error. V and J are TRBV5-4 and TRBJ2-3; 7 nucleotides align to TRBD2. CDR1 and CDR2 from the germline V gene are SGHNT and YYREEE (reference sequence). The CDR3 runs 17 residues. In DNA, the CDR3 is TGTACCAGCAGCTTGGGGCGCGTACTAGCGACGGGAGATACGCAGTATTTT. Residues: CTSSLGRVLATGDTQYF.

This clonotype has a count of ten or more. The V gene is TRBV5-1, the J gene TRBJ2-1; 11 nucleotides line up with TRBD2. The CDR3 is made up of 17 amino acids. Germline lookup yields CDR1 SGHRS and CDR2 YFSETQ. The trim removed 4 bases at V and 5 bases at J, leaving 11 bases unmatched. The CDR3 DNA reads as TGCGCCAGCAGCGTACGTAGCGGGAGGGCCCCCAACAATGAGCAGTTCTTC. Its translation is CASSVRSGRAPNNEQFF.

This clonotype has ten or more counts. This chain links TRBV10-3 with TRBJ2-5; TRBD2 matches at 13 bases. The CDR3 has 14 amino acids. Germline values: CDR1 ENHRY, CDR2 SYGVKD. V lost 5 bases, J lost 5 bases, and 2 bases stayed unmatched. CDR3 amino acids: CAISRTSGSETQYF. CDR3 coding DNA: TGTGCCATCAGTCGGACTAGCGGGAGTGAGACCCAGTACTTC.

This clonotype was recorded many times. This chain links TRBV11-2 with TRBJ2-7, with 7 positions matching TRBD1. The CDR3 consists of 15 residues. Germline V gene sequence: CDR1 SGHAT, CDR2 FQNNGV. The V gene end was trimmed by 5 bases and the J gene end by 0 bases; junction bases not matched to a gene: 7. In nucleotides, the CDR3 is TGTGCCAGCAGCCCACTGGACAGGAACTCCTACGAGCAGTACTTC. Translating gives CASSPLDRNSYEQYF.

This clonotype was counted many times. The chain recombines TRBV5-4 with TRBJ2-7; D perhaps matches TRBD2 (6 bases). Trimming shortened V by 6 bases and J by 2 bases, and 18 bases separated the two germline ends. This CDR3 is 15 amino acids long. Germline values: CDR1 SGHNT, CDR2 YYREEE (reference sequence). The CDR3 protein is CASTMRSSGPYEQYF. The CDR3 nucleotides read TGTGCCAGCACCATGCGGAGTAGCGGCCCCTACGAGCAGTACTTC.

This clonotype was seen repeatedly, ten times or more. The chain couples TRBV9 to TRBJ2-3, with a weak D call TRBD2 (7 bases). V lost 4 bases and J lost 2, with 14 bases in between. Germline CDR1 and CDR2: SGDLS and YYNGEE. CDR3 size: 15 residues. CDR3 sequence reads: CASSLGGGNTDTQYF. For the CDR3, the DNA is TGTGCCAGCAGCTTAGGGGGGGGCAACACAGATACGCAGTATTTT.

This clonotype came up many times. V gene TRBV7-8 combines with J gene TRBJ2-2, with D tentatively TRBD1 or TRBD2 (5 bases each). Per the germline V gene, CDR1 is SGHVS and CDR2 is FQNEAQ. CDR3 size: 15 residues. Deletions cut 5 bases from V and 6 bases from J, with 16 bases between. The CDR3 loop is CASSMAWRGAGELFF. CDR3 bases: TGTGCCAGCAGCATGGCCTGGCGAGGGGCCGGGGAGCTGTTTTTT.

This clonotype has at least ten counts. V usage is TRBV28 and J usage is TRBJ2-1; 11 bases agree with TRBD2. The V gene end was trimmed by 6 bases and the J gene end by 0 bases; junction bases not matched to a gene: 4. The CDR3 length is 16 residues. The germline CDR1 and CDR2 sequences are MDHEN and SYDVKM. CDR3 region: CASRLTSGGSYNEQFF. For the CDR3, the DNA is TGTGCCAGCAGACTAACTAGCGGGGGCTCCTACAATGAGCAGTTCTTC.

This clonotype was counted ten times or more. The chain recombines TRBV12-3 or TRBV12-4 with TRBJ2-5, with 10 bases matching TRBD1. V was pared by 3 bases and J by 3 bases, with 4 bases of the junction left unmatched. CDR3 length: 15 residues. Here the CDR3 reads CASSLTGGIEETQYF. CDR3 bases: TGTGCCAGCAGTTTGACAGGGGGCATTGAAGAGACCCAGTACTTC.

This clonotype came up a few times. The chain links TRBV6-1 to TRBJ1-1; 8 bases map to TRBD1. The CDR3 has 14 residues. Germline CDR1 MNHNS, CDR2 SASEGT. V shed 2 bases, J shed 1 base, and the junction held 0 bases outside the gene matches. CDR3 sequence reads: CASSEQGANTEAFF. The DNA for the CDR3 is TGTGCCAGCAGTGAACAGGGGGCGAACACTGAAGCTTTCTTT.

This clonotype was observed many times. The CDR3: CASSTTGVSQETQYF. As DNA, the CDR3 is TGTGCCAGCAGTACAACAGGGGTCTCCCAAGAGACCCAGTACTTC. The chain employs TRBV6-1 and TRBJ2-5, with 7 bases fitting TRBD1. V shed 5 bases and J 1 base; nucleotides not matched to a gene: 7. Germline loops: CDR1 MNHNS, CDR2 SASEGT. The CDR3 is 15 residues long.

A few counts support this clonotype. This could be a read error, since a much larger clone is one nucleotide away. V is TRBV7-2 and J is TRBJ2-3; tentative D call: TRBD1 (8 bases). Germline V gives CDR1 SGHTA, CDR2 FQGNSA. CDR3 length: 14 amino acids. CDR3 DNA: TGTGCCAGCAACTATAAGGGAGGGACAGGTACGCAGTATTTT. Protein sequence: CASNYKGGTGTQYF.

The gene calls are TRBV5-4 and TRBJ2-2; D gene unclear. Trimming took off 4 bases at V and 6 bases at J, with 10 bases between the two ends. Germline-derived CDR1 and CDR2 are SGHNT and YYREEE (reference sequence). This CDR3 contains 13 residues. CDR3 nucleotide sequence: TGTGCCAGCAGCCTGGACCCATCCGGGGAGCTGTTTTTT. Residues: CASSLDPSGELFF. Using reference TRBV5-4 and TRBJ2-2 for the parts outside the CDR3, the full variable domain is ETGVTQSPTHLIKTRGQQVTLRCSSQSGHNTVSWYQQALGQGPQFIFQYYREEENGRGNFPPRFSGLQFPNYSSELNVNALELDDSALYLCASSLDPSGELFFGEGSRLTVL.

This clonotype was detected a few times. Here the CDR3 DNA reads TGCGCCAGCAGCCCCCCGGTGGCCGCCTCCTTCGGGTATGGCTACACCTTC. Its protein is CASSPPVAASFGYGYTF. The chain uses TRBV4-1 and TRBJ1-2; D is unclear. Germline CDR1 reads MGHRA; CDR2 reads YSYEKL. The CDR3 length is 17 residues. The ends were cut back, 4 bases at V and 5 bases at J, with 23 bases in the middle.

In the case of this clonotype: Possible read error: a much larger clone is one base away. V gene TRBV19 combines with J gene TRBJ1-4; D unresolved. The V gene's germline CDR1 is LNHDA and CDR2 SQIVND (reference sequence). Deletions cut 5 bases from V and 0 bases from J, with 10 bases between. This CDR3 has 15 residues. The CDR3 coding sequence is TGTGCCAGTAGTCCCTGGGAAGCAACTAATGAAAAACTGTTTTTT. Translation gives CASSPWEATNEKLFF.

The rearrangement uses TRBV28 and TRBJ1-2; D may be TRBD1 (5 bases). The V gene lost 5 bases and the J gene lost 8 bases, with 21 bases spanning the gap. Germline values: CDR1 MDHEN, CDR2 SYDVKM. CDR3 length equals 15 residues. The CDR3 here is CASSRSLGGVGGYTF. As DNA, the CDR3 is TGTGCCAGCAGTCGTAGCTTGGGGGGTGTCGGCGGCTACACCTTC.

This clonotype was detected only a few times. The chain has TRBV25-1 and TRBJ2-3, with 7 bases matching TRBD2. This CDR3 has 16 residues. Losses at the gene ends were 4 bases for V and 0 bases for J; bases not matched to a gene: 7. The germline V gene encodes CDR1 MGHDK and CDR2 SYGVNS. CDR3 sequence: CASSVLSSGSTDTQYF. For the CDR3, the DNA is TGTGCCAGCAGTGTTTTGTCTAGCGGTAGCACAGATACGCAGTATTTT.

The sample holds a few counts of this clonotype. The V call is TRBV25-1, the J call TRBJ1-5; TRBD1 aligns across 7 bases. V shed 4 bases, J shed 6 bases, and the junction held 9 bases outside the gene matches. The CDR3 is 15 residues long. CDR1 and CDR2 (germline): MGHDK, SYGVNS. CDR3 sequence: CASSALGTVGQPQHF. Written as DNA, the CDR3 is TGTGCCAGCAGTGCCTTGGGGACAGTGGGTCAGCCCCAGCATTTT.

The V call is TRBV10-1, the J call TRBJ2-7; TRBD1 matches 9 bases. V lost 6 bases and J lost 5; bases outside the gene matches: 11. Germline V CDR1 and CDR2: WNHNN, SYGVQD (reference sequence). The CDR3 has 15 amino acids. Written as DNA, the CDR3 is TGCGCCAGCAGGGCCTCCGGGACAGGGAACGACGAGCAGTACTTC. It encodes CASRASGTGNDEQYF.

The chain links TRBV11-2 to TRBJ2-3; possible D gene TRBD2, 6 bases. This CDR3 has 14 amino acids. V was trimmed by 2 bases and J by 7 bases, leaving 13 bases between them. Germline V gene sequence: CDR1 SGHAT, CDR2 FQNNGV. The CDR3 DNA is TGTGCCAGCAGCTTAATCGGGGGAGTAAATACGCAGTATTTT. Translation: CASSLIGGVNTQYF.

Ten or more counts support this clonotype. The chain recombines TRBV11-2 with TRBJ2-3; either TRBD1 or TRBD2 may supply D (5 bases each). This CDR3 spans 15 amino acids. Trimming shortened V by 0 bases and J by 3 bases, and 10 bases separated the two germline ends. Germline CDR1 SGHAT, CDR2 FQNNGV. Here the CDR3 DNA reads TGTGCCAGCAGCTTAGACGGGACGGGGACAGATACGCAGTATTTT. This gives the protein CASSLDGTGTDTQYF.

This clonotype was counted ten times or more. DNA for the CDR3: TGTGCCAGCAGCGTAGGGGACACCCGTGGGACTGAAGCTTTCTTT. It yields the protein CASSVGDTRGTEAFF. The chain links TRBV9 to TRBJ1-1; tentatively, D is TRBD1 (6 bases). Trimming cost V 0 bases and J 5 bases, with 14 bases left between them. The CDR3 spans 15 residues. Germline V gives CDR1 SGDLS, CDR2 YYNGEE.